This T cell receptor beta chain was recorded in a study of T cells in tuberculosis. Study-level background: PBMC were archived before or within 7 days of starting treatment. Whole-study results and caveats: Shorter CDR3-alpha in active tuberculosis partly drove smaller distances. Active tuberculosis alpha repertoires lay closer to GMM-specific TCRs than controls'.

CDR1 is MGHDK and CDR2 is SYGVNS in the germline V gene. This CDR3 comprises 17 residues. J gave up 4 bases and V 5 bases, and 14 bases lay outside the gene matches. Noted time point: new active TB diagnosis, blood taken before or within 7 days of starting treatment. Notes on this clone: Its cognate antigen is unknown.

This table comes from immunoSEQ multiplex PCR, and its TCRdb copy is limited to in-frame clones, with some not included. The sample lists about 40,000 clones; around 94% were seen once. This sequence originates from an adult with tuberculosis. The starting material was PBMCs, obtained at tuberculosis diagnosis. The gene calls are TRBV25-1 and TRBJ2-3; 8 bases are a match to TRBD2. The CDR3 region is CASSPGGGGLSADTQYF. The DNA of the CDR3 is TGTGCCAGCAGTCCGGGGGGGGGCGGACTGAGCGCAGATACGCAGTATTTT.